What follows is one TCR beta chain and its context. Its antigen remains unknown. The record originates from a study of T cell responses to AZD1222 COVID-19 vaccine. Study-wide results and caveats: Following two doses of AZD1222, Spike-specific TCR breadth and depth rose. Spike as a whole was targeted by vaccine-associated CD4 TCRs, dominant at 160-218 and 743-854. Clonal diversity was possibly underestimated, and white British individuals and females predominated among donors.

TCRdb keeps only in-frame clones here, not all; method: immunoSEQ multiplex PCR. This sample has roughly 120,000 clones, with 80% to 90% found just once. Germline CDR1 reads LNHNV; CDR2 reads YYDKDF (reference sequence). This CDR3 is 17 amino acids long. V lost 0 bases to trimming and J lost 4 bases; unmatched junction nucleotides: 10. Sequencing used peripheral blood, obtained on day 0 of MenACWY control vaccination. The chain carries TRBV15 and TRBJ2-7, with 9 bases matching TRBD2. The clonotype comes from an adult in good health. CDR3 sequence (DNA): TGTGCCACCAGCAGAGATCTAACGGCGGGAGGGCCATACGAGCAGTACTTC. This encodes CATSRDLTAGGPYEQYF.